This entry lists 22 T cell receptor beta chains sequenced from one sample in a study of regulatory T cells in long-lasting Graves disease (dated by TCRdb to about 2021). The time point tag for this specimen amounts to: persistent/refractory GD, antithyroid drugs over 5 years with positive TRAb. For both TCR sequencing and RNA sequencing, RNA was extracted from PBMCs in TRIzol. Libraries were prepared through multiplex PCR. For sequencing, an Illumina HiSeq 4000 was employed. iRepertoire HTBI primers and Arm-PCR amplification of CDR3 regions were used to construct TCR beta libraries. The public reads were reprocessed in TCRdb via fastp at Q25 and MiXCR, keeping in-frame beta chains. When rows share a CDR3 protein, they turn into one entry using the most common DNA and genes. Across this sample there are approximately 400,000 distinct CDR3 sequences, with about 25% seen only once. The top ten clones comprise over 25% of the sample.

The sequences come from peripheral blood mononuclear cells (PBMCs), collected when the disease was refractory, from a patient treated with antithyroid drugs. These receptors were collected from a female donor with Graves disease.

This clonotype has a single count. Just one base apart from a much larger clone, this may be a read error. The chain links TRBV24-1 to TRBJ1-2; D gene ambiguous. This CDR3 spans 13 amino acids. The germline V gene has CDR1 KGHDR and CDR2 SFDVKD. The DNA of the CDR3 is TGTGCCACCAGTTCCGGGAGGAACTATGTCTACACCTTC. It yields the protein CATSSGRNYVYTF.

This clonotype was counted at least ten times. The V gene is TRBV7-6, the J gene TRBJ1-1; D remains ambiguous. Germline CDR1 is SGHVS and CDR2 is FNYEAQ. V gave up 1 base and J gave up 2 bases, with 8 bases separating them. The CDR3 loop spans 14 amino acids. The CDR3 DNA is TGTGCCAGCAGCTTAGGGCGTCGAAACACTGAAGCTTTCTTT. Its translation: CASSLGRRNTEAFF.

Ten or more counts support this clonotype. The chain links TRBV2 to TRBJ1-2; D unresolved. There are 13 residues in the CDR3. Germline-derived CDR1 and CDR2 are SNHLY and FYNNEI. Trimming stripped 4 bases from V and 0 bases from J, with 6 bases between. Here the CDR3 reads CASSVGTNYGYTF. The CDR3 bases are TGTGCCAGCAGTGTCGGCACTAACTATGGCTACACCTTC.

The rearrangement uses TRBV5-1 and TRBJ2-1, with 9 bases that match TRBD2. The CDR3 loop spans 16 amino acids. Per germline, CDR1 SGHRS and CDR2 YFSETQ. Losses at the gene ends were 4 bases for V and 2 bases for J; bases not matched to a gene: 7. The DNA of the CDR3 is TGCGCCAGCAGCGGCGGGGGGGCGGGACCCTACAATGAGCAGTTCTTC. Amino acid sequence: CASSGGGAGPYNEQFF.

The CDR3 DNA reads as TGTGCCAGCAGGCAGGGGCCGGTCTATGGCTACACCTTC. Protein: CASRQGPVYGYTF. This chain connects TRBV7-9 to TRBJ1-2; possible D gene TRBD1, 6 bases. The CDR3 is 13 amino acids. Germline V gene sequence: CDR1 SEHNR, CDR2 FQNEAQ (reference sequence). The V end was cut by 6 bases, the J end by 4 bases, with 12 bases between.

This clonotype was observed once. Just one base apart from a much larger clone, this may be a read error. The chain recombines TRBV27 with TRBJ1-5; TRBD1 aligns across 7 bases. The germline V gene has CDR1 MNHEY and CDR2 SMNVEV (reference sequence). V trimming: 5 bases; J trimming: 6 bases; junction bases outside the gene matches: 13. CDR3 size: 16 residues. The CDR3: CASSMRQGRFGQPQHF. The CDR3 region has the DNA TGTGCCAGCAGTATGAGACAGGGAAGGTTCGGTCAGCCCCAGCATTTT.

This clonotype was picked up a small number of times. The CDR3 region is CASSFSQGVYEQYF. Written as DNA, the CDR3 is TGTGCCAGCAGTTTCTCCCAGGGGGTCTACGAGCAGTACTTC. This chain joins TRBV27 and TRBJ2-7; TRBD1 matches 7 bases. Germline V CDR1 and CDR2: MNHEY, SMNVEV (reference sequence). This CDR3 comprises 14 residues. The V segment lost 3 bases and the J segment 3 bases; nucleotides outside the gene matches: 5.

This clonotype was counted many times. CDR3 coding DNA: TGTGCCTCCCGCTGGGGGAACACTGAAGCTTTCTTT. Translation: CASRWGNTEAFF. The chain combines TRBV13 with TRBJ1-1, with D uncertain. CDR3 length: 12 residues. V was pared by 11 bases and J by 1 base, with 11 bases between. The germline V gene has CDR1 PRHDT and CDR2 FYEKMQ (reference sequence).

This clonotype was found a few times. V usage is TRBV25-1 and J usage is TRBJ1-2; 8 nucleotides line up with TRBD1. This CDR3 comprises 13 residues. After removal of 2 bases from V and 8 bases from J, the junction contained 4 bases not matched to a gene. CDR1 and CDR2 from the germline V gene are MGHDK and SYGVNS. CDR3 sequence reads: CASSENTGGGYTF. The CDR3 DNA reads TGTGCCAGCAGTGAAAATACAGGGGGAGGCTACACCTTC.

The chain recombines TRBV7-3 with TRBJ2-3; D not resolved. V lost 4 bases and J 2 bases, leaving 10 bases between the germline ends. The CDR3 runs 14 residues. Germline CDR1 is SGHTA and CDR2 is FQGTGA. DNA for the CDR3: TGTGCCAGCAGCTACAGAGATCCCACAGATACGCAGTATTTT. This gives the protein CASSYRDPTDTQYF. The variable domain in full, with the rest retrieved from reference TRBV7-3 and TRBJ2-3, is GAGVSQTPSNKVTEKGKYVELRCDPISGHTALYWYRQSLGQGPEFLIYFQGTGAADDSGLPNDRFFAVRPEGSVSTLKIQRTERGDSAVYLCASSYRDPTDTQYFGPGTRLTVL.

With respect to this clonotype: A read error may be the cause here, since a much bigger clone is one base away. The chain recombines TRBV12-3 or TRBV12-4 with TRBJ1-1; D is unresolved. The CDR3 is 11 amino acids. Trimming pared 4 bases from V and 6 bases from J, leaving 6 bases between. The CDR3 nucleotides read TGTGCCAGCAGTTCCACCGCTGAAGCTTTCTTT. This codes for CASSSTAEAFF.

The chain carries TRBV19 and TRBJ1-6; 9 positions agree with TRBD1. This CDR3 is 17 amino acids long. Germline V gives CDR1 LNHDA, CDR2 SQIVND (reference sequence). V shed 5 bases, J shed 6 bases, and the junction held 11 bases outside the gene matches. CDR3 in DNA: TGTGCCAGTAGTGTCACTACCGGACAGGGGAGTAATTCACCCCTCCACTTT. Encoded protein: CASSVTTGQGSNSPLHF.

The table lists this clonotype with many counts. The rearrangement joins TRBV6-1 to TRBJ1-2, with TRBD1 as a possible D gene (5 bases). Germline CDR1 is MNHNS and CDR2 is SASEGT. Trimming shortened V by 6 bases and J by 2 bases, and 10 bases separated the two germline ends. The CDR3 is made up of 13 amino acids. The CDR3 loop reads CASRPTGNYGYTF. The DNA of the CDR3 is TGTGCCAGCAGGCCCACAGGAAACTATGGCTACACCTTC.

This chain uses TRBV19 with TRBJ1-1; 9 bases are shared with TRBD1. The CDR3 has 12 amino acids. Looked up from germline, CDR1 is LNHDA and CDR2 is SQIVND (reference sequence). Trimming took 10 bases from V and 1 from J; bases not matched to a gene: 1. CDR3 sequence reads: CATDRGNTEAFF. CDR3 bases: TGTGCCACGGACAGGGGGAACACTGAAGCTTTCTTT.

The J gene is TRBJ2-3, the V gene TRBV20-1, with unresolved D. The CDR3 spans 13 residues. V was trimmed by 6 bases and J by 6 bases, leaving 16 bases between them. In germline, CDR1 is DFQATT, CDR2 SNEGSKA (reference sequence). Here the CDR3 reads CSAPDPMWDTQYF. In DNA, the CDR3 is TGCAGTGCGCCGGACCCAATGTGGGATACGCAGTATTTT.

This clonotype was counted between two and nine times. The chain combines TRBV5-1 with TRBJ2-7, with 7 bases identical to TRBD1. The CDR3 runs to 15 residues. Germline V gene data show CDR1 as SGHRS and CDR2 as YFSETQ. J lost 3 bases, V lost 1 base, and 7 bases had no gene match. The CDR3 reads CASSLSGQSFYEQYF. The CDR3 region has the DNA TGCGCCAGCAGCTTGTCGGGACAGTCTTTCTACGAGCAGTACTTC.

This clonotype was picked up many times. V is TRBV11-2 and J is TRBJ1-6; D may be TRBD1 (5 bases). Germline CDR1 and CDR2: SGHAT and FQNNGV. The CDR3 runs to 16 residues. The V and J ends lost 5 bases and 1 base respectively, with 12 bases between them. The CDR3, as DNA: TGTGCCAGCAGCACCCAGGGAGGATCCTATAATTCACCCCTCCACTTT. Translated, it gives CASSTQGGSYNSPLHF.

This clonotype was counted between two and nine times. J is TRBJ1-6 and V is TRBV5-1; D is undetermined. The CDR3 contains 14 residues. V shed 0 bases and J shed 6 bases, with 7 bases lying between them. From germline, CDR1 is SGHRS and CDR2 YFSETQ. In DNA form, the CDR3 reads TGCGCCAGCAGCTTGGGGGAAGCTAATTCACCCCTCCACTTT. Residues: CASSLGEANSPLHF.

Only a few counts were recorded for this clonotype. The CDR3 is CASRGLAVTGELFF. The CDR3, as DNA: TGCGCCAGCAGGGGACTAGCGGTCACCGGGGAGCTGTTTTTT. The chain recombines TRBV5-1 with TRBJ2-2; 11 positions match TRBD2. The trim removed 5 bases at V and 4 bases at J, leaving 1 base unmatched. The CDR3 has 14 residues. The germline V gene encodes CDR1 SGHRS and CDR2 YFSETQ.

CDR3: CASSGGRATYEQYF. DNA of the CDR3: TGTGCCAGCAGTGGGGGCAGGGCAACCTACGAGCAGTACTTC. This chain connects TRBV6-1 to TRBJ2-7; TRBD1 is a possible D gene (5 bases). The V end was cut by 4 bases, the J end by 2 bases, with 12 bases between. Looked up from germline, CDR1 is MNHNS and CDR2 is SASEGT. The CDR3 is made up of 14 amino acids.

This clonotype came up a few times. The chain uses TRBV20-1 and TRBJ2-7; TRBD2 matches 16 bases. Germline V gene data show CDR1 as DFQATT and CDR2 as SNEGSKA (reference sequence). Trimming took 0 bases from V and 2 from J; bases not matched to a gene: 7. The CDR3 consists of 18 residues. CDR3 coding DNA: TGCAGTGCTAGAGATCGAGGGGGGACTAGCGGGAGGGCCTACGAGCAGTACTTC. Translation: CSARDRGGTSGRAYEQYF.

This clonotype appeared many times. This chain links TRBV2 with TRBJ2-4, with no clear D. The CDR3 runs 11 residues. The germline CDR1 and CDR2 sequences are SNHLY and FYNNEI. V shed 3 bases and J shed 9 bases, with 6 bases lying between them. The CDR3 here is CASSDWPIQYF. CDR3 DNA sequence: TGTGCCAGCAGTGATTGGCCCATTCAGTACTTC. Using reference TRBV2 and TRBJ2-4 for the parts outside the CDR3, the full variable domain is EPEVTQTPSHQVTQMGQEVILRCVPISNHLYFYWYRQILGQKVEFLVSFYNNEISEKSEIFDDQFSVERPDGSNFTLKIRSTKLEDSAMYFCASSDWPIQYFGAGTRLSVL.